The sample holds a few counts of the clone carrying this TCR beta chain. Its antigen is still unknown. J lost 1 base, V lost 6 bases, and 3 bases had no gene match. The CDR3 runs to 14 residues. Germline V CDR1 and CDR2: DFQATT, SNEGSKA (reference sequence). These data come from a study of CD8 T cells in ankylosing spondylitis. Findings and limits, study-wide: Clones that were linked to disease were CD8+ and were relatively rare in peripheral blood. It was reported that disease-linked clones were significantly enriched in matched ankylosing spondylitis synovial fluid. In ankylosing spondylitis blood, a motif of 7 to 9 highly homologous TCR beta variants appeared characteristic.

MiXCR, run by TCRdb on the 5' RACE reads, gives a single entry per CDR3 protein. This repertoire shows 210,000 or so distinct CDR3 sequences, roughly 25% found once; its top ten account for 5% to 7.5%. The origin of this receptor is a male donor with ankylosing spondylitis or in good health (not recorded which). This rearrangement joins TRBV20-1 to TRBJ2-3, with 11 bases identical to TRBD2. Specimen: blood, either unsorted or a sorted T cell fraction (not recorded which). In DNA form, the CDR3 reads TGCAGTGCCCAGACTAGCGGGGGCACAGATACGCAGTATTTT. Translating it yields CSAQTSGGTDTQYF.